These T cell receptor beta chains were read from a single sample in a study of a mutant IDH1 vaccine in newly diagnosed glioma. Some clones are missing from TCRdb's copy, which holds only in-frame ones; the method was immunoSEQ multiplex PCR. The sample has just under 80,000 clones, about 91% seen once. Their recognized antigens are unknown. This material consisted of PBMCs, taken from a glioma patient whose treatment included an IDH1 peptide vaccine. The source is a woman aged 45-60 years with glioma. Both conserved end residues are part of each CDR3. Fields, in order: V gene, D gene, J gene, clone size, CDR3 DNA, CDR3 protein. A D gene is named only where the DNA matches it firmly. A row's size may be missing; if present it is once, few, many or a size class.

>TRBV7-8|.|TRBJ2-3|.
TGTGCCAGCAGCTTAGGAGAGCGGGGCACAGATACGCAGTATTTT
CASSLGERGTDTQYF
>TRBV7-9|.|TRBJ1-1|.
TGTGCCAGCAGCTTAGAACAGGGCGGCACTGAAGCTTTCTTT
CASSLEQGGTEAFF
>TRBV4-2|.|TRBJ1-2|.
TGTGCCAGCAGCCTGGAGGGGGGGAACTATGGCTACACCTTC
CASSLEGGNYGYTF
>TRBV4-1|.|TRBJ2-7|.
TGCGCCAGCAGCCAAGACAGGGCAAACTACGAGCAGTACTTC
CASSQDRANYEQYF
>TRBV5-1|.|TRBJ2-1|.
TGCGCCAGCAGCTTGGTGGCAGGGCCCTACAATGAGCAGTTCTTC
CASSLVAGPYNEQFF
>TRBV7-8|.|TRBJ1-5|.
TGTGCCAGCAGCTTAGCGACAGGAGCCCAGCCCCAGCATTTT
CASSLATGAQPQHF
>TRBV5-4|.|TRBJ2-5|.
TGTGCCAGCAGCTTGTCGGGGTCCCGTTGGTCCCAGTACTTC
CASSLSGSRWSQYF
>TRBV1|.|TRBJ2-2|.
TGCACCAGCAGCCTAGACACCGCGAACACCGGGGAGCTGTTTTTT
CTSSLDTANTGELFF
>TRBV14|TRBD1|TRBJ1-4|once
TGTGCCAGCAGCCACCTAAAAGGACAGGGACCTGAAAAACTGTTTTTT
CASSHLKGQGPEKLFF
>TRBV19|TRBD1|TRBJ1-2|.
TGTGCCAGTAGTATAGGAGGACAGGGGCTGAGGAACTATGGCTACACCTTC
CASSIGGQGLRNYGYTF
>TRBV7-2|.|TRBJ2-2|.
TGTGCCAGCAGCCGACAGTCGAACACCGGGGAGCTGTTTTTT
CASSRQSNTGELFF
>TRBV10-1|TRBD1|TRBJ2-5|.
TGCGCCAGCAGTGATACAGGGGAAGAGACCCAGTACTTC
CASSDTGEETQYF
>TRBV6-1|.|TRBJ2-3|once
TGTGCCAGCAGTGAAGCGAGGAGGGGGCGAACAGATACGCAGTATTTT
CASSEARRGRTDTQYF
>TRBV5-1|TRBD1|TRBJ1-6|.
TGCGCCAGCAGCTTGGCCGTAACAGGGGTGCATTCACCCCTCCACTTT
CASSLAVTGVHSPLHF
>TRBV2|TRBD2|TRBJ2-7|.
TGTGCCAGCAGTGAAGGCGGGAGGAGGTACGAGCAGTACTTC
CASSEGGRRYEQYF
>TRBV27|.|TRBJ1-1|.
TGTGCCAGCAGTTTAACAGGTTTAATGAACACTGAAGCTTTCTTT
CASSLTGLMNTEAFF
>TRBV28|.|TRBJ2-5|.
TGTGCCAGCTGGGGGTGGAGGGGGACAGAGACCCAGTACTTC
CASWGWRGTETQYF
>TRBV5-4|.|TRBJ1-2|.
TGTGCCAGCAGCTTGGTGCTGGGTAACTATGGCTACACCTTC
CASSLVLGNYGYTF
>TRBV5-1|.|TRBJ1-6|.
TGCGCCAGCAGCACTCAAGGACTCGTCGGGAATTCACCCCTCCACTTT
CASSTQGLVGNSPLHF
>TRBV28|.|TRBJ1-5|.
TGTGCCAGCACCCTAGCCGGTCAGCCCCAGCATTTT
CASTLAGQPQHF
>TRBV11-1|.|TRBJ2-5|.
TGTGCCAGCAGCTTAATGGGGGGTCACGAGACCCAGTACTTC
CASSLMGGHETQYF
>TRBV28|TRBD1|TRBJ2-7|.
TGTGCCAGCAGCACGCCCCCGGGACAGGTCGCTGAGCAGTACTTC
CASSTPPGQVAEQYF
>TRBV7-2|TRBD1|TRBJ2-3|.
TGTGCCAGCAGCTTAACCGGGACAGGGTTCACAGATACGCAGTATTTT
CASSLTGTGFTDTQYF
>TRBV6-5|.|TRBJ2-7|.
TGTGCCAGCAGGCCCCGGGTCGGGATGACCCACGAGCAGTACTTC
CASRPRVGMTHEQYF
>TRBV4-1|TRBD2|TRBJ2-1|.
TGCGCCAGCAGCCAAGAAACCCTAGCGGGAGGTGGACACAATGAGCAGTTCTTC
CASSQETLAGGGHNEQFF
>TRBV6-6|.|TRBJ2-4|once
TGTGCCAGCAGAACCGCCCGGGACACTAAGTACTTC
CASRTARDTKYF
>TRBV7-9|TRBD1|TRBJ1-3|.
TGTGCCAGCAGCCCACAGGGGGCCTCTGGAAACACCATATATTTT
CASSPQGASGNTIYF
>TRBV19|.|TRBJ1-1|.
TGTGCCAGTAGTATACACCCGGTGAACACTGAAGCTTTCTTT
CASSIHPVNTEAFF
>TRBV28|TRBD1|TRBJ2-1|.
TGTGCCAGCAGTTTTGGACAGGGGGCCCACAATGAGCAGTTCTTC
CASSFGQGAHNEQFF
>TRBV19|TRBD2|TRBJ2-7|.
TGTGCCAGTAGTTTAAGACTAGCGGGCCTGGCCTACGAGCAGTACTTC
CASSLRLAGLAYEQYF
>TRBV4-2|TRBD2|TRBJ2-3|.
TGTGCCAGCAGGACTAGCGGGGATGCTAGCACAGATACGCAGTATTTT
CASRTSGDASTDTQYF
>TRBV11-3|TRBD1|TRBJ2-7|.
TGTGCCAGCAGCTCGGACAGGGTGGGGGGCGAGCAGTACTTC
CASSSDRVGGEQYF
>TRBV7-2|.|TRBJ2-1|few
TGTGCCAGCAGCTTAGGTCCGGGGGCGAGTGAGCAGTTCTTC
CASSLGPGASEQFF
>TRBV27|.|TRBJ1-1|.
TGTGCCAGCAGTCCTTCCCCGGCCACTGAAGCTTTCTTT
CASSPSPATEAFF
>TRBV7-9|TRBD1|TRBJ2-1|.
TGTGCCAGCAGCTTGGGGGACAGGCTCCCCTACAATGAGCAGTTCTTC
CASSLGDRLPYNEQFF
>TRBV7-2|.|TRBJ2-2|.
TGTGCCAGCAGCTTGGGGACGACGAGCACCGGGGAGCTGTTTTTT
CASSLGTTSTGELFF
>TRBV19|.|TRBJ2-6|.
TGTGCCAGCCATCGATTCTCTGGGGCCAACGTCCTGACTTTC
CASHRFSGANVLTF
>TRBV7-8|.|TRBJ2-2|.
TGTGCCAGCAGCCGTGTTTATAGCGCCGCGAACACCGGGGAGCTGTTTTTT
CASSRVYSAANTGELFF
>TRBV23-1|.|TRBJ1-5|.
TGCGCCAGCAGTCCTACAACACCCTCGGGGAATCAGCCCCAGCATTTT
CASSPTTPSGNQPQHF
>TRBV28|TRBD2|TRBJ2-1|once
TGTGCCAGCAGAGCACTAGCGGACAAATCCTACAATGAGCAGTTCTTC
CASRALADKSYNEQFF
>TRBV29-1|.|TRBJ2-5|.
TGCAGCGTTGTTCTTGCGGGACAAGAGACCCAGTACTTC
CSVVLAGQETQYF
>TRBV2|TRBD2|TRBJ2-7|.
TGTGCCAGCAGTGAACTAGCGGGAGTATCCTACGAGCAGTACTTC
CASSELAGVSYEQYF
>TRBV30|TRBD1|TRBJ2-3|.
TGTGCCTGGTTTGGGACAGAATCCACAGATACGCAGTATTTT
CAWFGTESTDTQYF
>TRBV27|.|TRBJ1-1|.
TGTGCCAGCAGTCCGGGTACATCGAACACTGAAGCTTTCTTT
CASSPGTSNTEAFF
>TRBV5-6|.|TRBJ1-6|.
TGTGCCAGCAGATTTGGACGGGGAGACAGCTCCTATAATTCACCCCTCCACTTT
CASRFGRGDSSYNSPLHF
>TRBV27|TRBD1|TRBJ2-5|.
TGTGCCAGCAGACCGGGACAGGGGTGGCAAGAGACCCAGTACTTC
CASRPGQGWQETQYF